These 29 T cell receptor beta chains came from one sample sequenced in a study of T cells in Graves' hyperthyroidism and ophthalmopathy. Researchers took RNA transcripts and amplified the TCR beta CDR3 regions from them. TCR CDR3 regions were first amplified by RT-PCR with HTBI primers. One entry per CDR3 protein results from TCRdb running MiXCR on the multiplex PCR reads. The sample contains about 98,000 distinct CDR3 sequences, roughly 40% of which appear only once. The source material was peripheral blood or thyroid tissue (not recorded which). All receptors derive from a woman aged 25 to 45 with Graves' hyperthyroidism.

This clonotype came up many times. The chain recombines TRBV5-1 with TRBJ1-2; 7 nucleotides agree with TRBD1. The CDR3 totals 16 residues. Trimming at V came to 2 bases and at J to 8 bases, leaving 15 bases not matched to a gene. Germline CDR1 reads SGHRS; CDR2 reads YFSETQ. CDR3 region: CASSLRATGAFSGYTF. In DNA form, the CDR3 reads TGCGCCAGCAGCTTAAGAGCAACAGGGGCGTTTAGCGGCTACACCTTC. Together with reference TRBV5-1 and TRBJ1-2, the CDR3 gives the full variable domain: KAGVTQTPRYLIKTRGQQVTLSCSPISGHRSVSWYQQTPGQGLQFLFEYFSETQRNKGNFPGRFSGRQFSNSRSEMNVSTLELGDSALYLCASSLRATGAFSGYTFGSGTRLTVV.

This chain uses TRBV20-1 with TRBJ2-7, with 11 bases identical to TRBD2. The trim removed 1 base at V and 2 bases at J, leaving 1 base unmatched. Germline V gene sequence: CDR1 DFQATT, CDR2 SNEGSKA (reference sequence). The CDR3 contains 14 residues. The CDR3 sequence is CSARGGLAAYEQYF. DNA of the CDR3: TGCAGTGCTAGAGGGGGACTAGCGGCCTACGAGCAGTACTTC.

This clonotype showed up many times. The chain is built from TRBV7-9 and TRBJ2-7, with D perhaps TRBD2 (5 bases). Germline CDR1 reads SEHNR; CDR2 reads FQNEAQ (reference sequence). This CDR3 region has 11 residues. Trimming stripped 4 bases from V and 7 bases from J, with 8 bases between. CDR3 nucleotide sequence: TGTGCCAGCAGCTCAGCGGCAGAGCAGTACTTC. It is translated as CASSSAAEQYF.

This chain joins TRBV25-1 and TRBJ1-1; D gene uncertain. The CDR3 has 14 residues. CDR1 is MGHDK and CDR2 is SYGVNS in the germline V gene. V was cut by 11 bases and J by 4 bases, with 20 bases left in between. DNA for the CDR3: TGTGCCTGGAGATCCGACGGACTGAGCACTGAAGCTTTCTTT. Its protein is CAWRSDGLSTEAFF. Full variable domain (outside the CDR3, taken from reference TRBV25-1 and TRBJ1-1): EADIYQTPRYLVIGTGKKITLECSQTMGHDKMYWYQQDPGMELHLIHYSYGVNSTEKGDLSSESTVSRIRTEHFPLTLESARPSHTSQYLCAWRSDGLSTEAFFGQGTRLTVV.

V is TRBV6-2 or TRBV6-3 and J is TRBJ1-6; 9 bases are shared with TRBD1. This CDR3 comprises 15 residues. V was clipped by 0 bases and J by 7 bases; unmatched bases: 1. CDR1 and CDR2 from the germline V gene are MNHEY and SVGEGT. CDR3 nucleotides: TGTGCCAGCAGTTACTCGGGACAGGGCAATTCACCCCTCCACTTT. Its translation is CASSYSGQGNSPLHF.

The V and J genes are TRBV6-5 and TRBJ1-2; D remains ambiguous. The ends were cut back, 3 bases at V and 7 bases at J, with 15 bases in the middle. CDR1 is MNHEY and CDR2 is SVGAGI in the germline V gene. The length of the CDR3 is 14 residues. DNA of the CDR3: TGTGCCAGCAGTTATAAGGGTGAAGTTGGTGGCTACACCTTC. This gives the protein CASSYKGEVGGYTF.

On this clonotype: Mismatch with germline at one junction end may stem from a read error. The V gene is TRBV7-3, the J gene TRBJ1-5; D is unclear. Per the germline V gene, CDR1 is SGHTA and CDR2 is FQGTGA. CDR3 length: 13 residues. CDR3 coding DNA: TGTGCCAGCAGCTGCGACGGGAATCAGCCCCAGCATTTC. Residues: CASSCDGNQPQHF.

This clonotype was recorded many times. This chain uses TRBV3-1 with TRBJ1-6; D may be TRBD1 (6 bases). The V end lost 2 bases, the J end lost 7 bases, and 9 bases lay between the germline ends. The CDR3 runs 14 residues. Germline CDR1 reads LGHDT; CDR2 reads YNNKEL (reference sequence). CDR3 sequence: CASSQLQGNSPLHF. The CDR3 nucleotides are TGTGCCAGCAGCCAACTGCAGGGGAATTCACCCCTCCACTTT.

This clonotype was detected many times. This sequence joins TRBV19 and TRBJ1-2, with D tentatively TRBD1 (6 bases). Germline V gene data show CDR1 as LNHDA and CDR2 as SQIVND (reference sequence). Trimming cost V 5 bases and J 8 bases, with 21 bases left between them. The CDR3 totals 15 residues. CDR3: CASSAFGTNLRGYTF. DNA for the CDR3: TGTGCCAGTAGTGCTTTCGGGACAAACCTTCGGGGCTACACCTTC.

The V gene is TRBV7-8, the J gene TRBJ1-1, with 10 bases matching TRBD1. After removal of 1 base from V and 9 bases from J, the junction contained 5 bases not matched to a gene. Germline V gene lookup returns CDR1 SGHVS and CDR2 FQNEAQ. The CDR3 spans 14 residues. CDR3 residues: CASSLGGQGGKAFF. The CDR3 DNA follows: TGTGCCAGCAGCTTAGGAGGACAGGGGGGCAAAGCTTTCTTT. Supplemented by reference TRBV7-8 and TRBJ1-1, the full variable domain reads GAGVSQSPRYKVAKRGQDVALRCDPISGHVSLFWYQQALGQGPEFLTYFQNEAQLDKSGLPSDRFFAERPEGSVSTLKIQRTQQEDSAVYLCASSLGGQGGKAFFGQGTRLTVV.

The sample holds many counts of this clonotype. The chain has TRBV4-1 and TRBJ1-3, with D perhaps matching TRBD1 (5 bases). Germline values: CDR1 MGHRA, CDR2 YSYEKL. V shed 2 bases and J shed 4 bases, with 15 bases lying between them. This CDR3 region has 16 residues. For the CDR3, the DNA is TGCGCCAGCAGCCAACCCGGGGGGAGGGAAGGAAACACCATATATTTT. It yields the protein CASSQPGGREGNTIYF.

The chain combines TRBV7-9 with TRBJ2-7, with 7 bases fitting TRBD2. This CDR3 contains 14 residues. The germline V gene encodes CDR1 SEHNR and CDR2 FQNEAQ (reference sequence). V lost 3 bases, J lost 7 bases, and 9 bases stayed unmatched. DNA for the CDR3: TGTGCCAGCAGCTTGGGGAGGGCGACCGGGGAGCAGTACTTC. Protein product: CASSLGRATGEQYF.

Worth noting for this clonotype: Possible read error: a much larger clone is one base away. The DNA of the CDR3 is TGTGCCGGCAGTGCGGCACCCCAACAGCCCCAGCATTTT. This sequence encodes CAGSAAPQQPQHF. The chain uses TRBV5-5 and TRBJ1-5, with D unresolved. CDR1 and CDR2 (germline): SGHKS, YYEKEE (reference sequence). The CDR3 covers 13 residues.

On this clonotype: Compared with germline, one end of the junction differs, possibly owing to a read error. The V gene is TRBV25-1, the J gene TRBJ1-1; D unresolved. This CDR3 region has 15 residues. Per germline, CDR1 MGHDK and CDR2 SYGVNS. Written as DNA, the CDR3 is TGCGCCACAAGACGGGGTCCCAGGTCTAACACTGAAGCTTTCTTT. Translating gives CATRRGPRSNTEAFF.

There are many counts of this clonotype. V gene TRBV5-1 combines with J gene TRBJ1-1; D ambiguous. This CDR3 region has 15 residues. Between the trimmed V and J ends, which lost 2 bases and 3 bases, there was a span of 14 bases. Germline CDR1 reads SGHRS; CDR2 reads YFSETQ. The CDR3 nucleotides are TGCGCCAGCAGCTTCCGGCCAGGATTCGACACTGAAGCTTTCTTT. It yields the protein CASSFRPGFDTEAFF.

Ten or more counts support this clonotype. The chain combines TRBV5-1 with TRBJ2-5; D unresolved. Germline loops: CDR1 SGHRS, CDR2 YFSETQ. Trimming stripped 4 bases from V and 0 bases from J, with 13 bases between. CDR3 length: 15 amino acids. The CDR3 bases are TGCGCCAGCAGCCCGGTTGGCGGATACCAAGAGACCCAGTACTTC. Protein product: CASSPVGGYQETQYF. Full variable domain (outside the CDR3, taken from reference TRBV5-1 and TRBJ2-5): KAGVTQTPRYLIKTRGQQVTLSCSPISGHRSVSWYQQTPGQGLQFLFEYFSETQRNKGNFPGRFSGRQFSNSRSEMNVSTLELGDSALYLCASSPVGGYQETQYFGPGTRLLVL.

The chain joins TRBV29-1 to TRBJ1-1, with TRBD1 matching over 7 bases. Germline CDR1 and CDR2: SQVTM and ANQGSEA. The ends lost 6 bases at V and 0 bases at J; junction bases unmatched: 7. The CDR3 loop spans 14 amino acids. The CDR3 DNA sequence: TGCAGCGTCCGCCGGGACAGCATGAACACTGAAGCTTTCTTT. It codes for CSVRRDSMNTEAFF.

This clonotype was observed many times. This rearrangement joins TRBV3-1 to TRBJ2-5; D gene uncertain. CDR1 LGHDT and CDR2 YNNKEL come from the germline V gene (reference sequence). V was pared by 4 bases and J by 3 bases, with 6 bases between. There are 12 residues in the CDR3. The CDR3 loop reads CASSRTKETQYF. As DNA, the CDR3 is TGTGCCAGCAGCCGAACAAAAGAGACCCAGTACTTC.

There are many counts of this clonotype. The chain employs TRBV7-9 and TRBJ1-1; a weak D match, TRBD1 (6 bases). The CDR3 length is 13 residues. The V end lost 5 bases, the J end lost 4 bases, and 11 bases lay between the germline ends. Germline lookup yields CDR1 SEHNR and CDR2 FQNEAQ (reference sequence). CDR3 bases: TGTGCCAGCAGCATTCCGACAGGCACTGAAGCTTTCTTT. It yields the protein CASSIPTGTEAFF.

Ten or more counts support this clonotype. The J gene is TRBJ2-7, the V gene TRBV7-9; maybe TRBD1 (6 bases). Germline V lookup: CDR1 SEHNR, CDR2 FQNEAQ (reference sequence). Trimming took 1 base from V and 2 from J, leaving 18 bases between them. The CDR3 extends over 17 amino acids. Written as DNA, the CDR3 is TGTGCCAGCAGCTTAGAAGATACCGGGACACCCGCCTACGAGCAGTACTTC. It encodes CASSLEDTGTPAYEQYF.

Remarks on this clonotype: A much more abundant neighbour one base away suggests this may be a read error. J is TRBJ2-3 and V is TRBV6-6; D possibly matches TRBD1 or TRBD2 (5 bases each). Germline loops: CDR1 MNHNY, CDR2 SVGAGI (reference sequence). The CDR3 loop spans 13 amino acids. The CDR3 nucleotides read TGTGCCAGCATTTCCCGGGGCACAGATACGCAGTGTTTT. This translates into CASISRGTDTQCF.

With regard to this clonotype: Because the CDR3 is missing its conserved closing phenylalanine or tryptophan, this is likely a read error. CDR3 amino acids: CASSRSERAPFGELFL. CDR3 DNA sequence: TGTGCCAGCAGCCGTAGCGAGAGGGCCCCTTTCGGGGAGCTGTTTTTA. This rearrangement joins TRBV7-6 to TRBJ2-2, with D perhaps TRBD2 (5 bases). This CDR3 spans 16 amino acids. The V gene's germline CDR1 is SGHVS and CDR2 FNYEAQ. Trimming took off 5 bases at V and 7 bases at J, with 20 bases between the two ends.

In this sample, this clonotype turned up once. Given a much more abundant clone one base away, this may be a read error. This chain joins TRBV5-1 and TRBJ2-3; possibly TRBD1 for D (5 bases). The ends were cut back, 1 base at V and 0 bases at J, with 9 bases in the middle. This CDR3 spans 15 amino acids. Germline CDR1 is SGHRS and CDR2 is YFSETQ. The CDR3 bases are TGCGCCAGCAGCTTGTGGACATCTAGCACAGATACGCAGTATTTT. Residues: CASSLWTSSTDTQYF. Based on the CDR3 plus reference TRBV5-1 and TRBJ2-3, the full variable domain is KAGVTQTPRYLIKTRGQQVTLSCSPISGHRSVSWYQQTPGQGLQFLFEYFSETQRNKGNFPGRFSGRQFSNSRSEMNVSTLELGDSALYLCASSLWTSSTDTQYFGPGTRLTVL.

Concerning this clonotype itself: It may be a read error: a sequence one base away is much more abundant. The chain couples TRBV30 to TRBJ1-3; D ambiguous. The V gene's germline CDR1 is GTSNPN and CDR2 SVGIG (reference sequence). The CDR3 totals 12 residues. Trimming stripped 5 bases from V and 4 bases from J, with 9 bases between. CDR3 sequence (DNA): TGTGCCTGGGCGAAGGCGGGAAACACCATATATTTT. This sequence encodes CAWAKAGNTIYF.

This clonotype was seen a single time. The V call is TRBV20-1, the J call TRBJ2-5, with D possibly being TRBD2 (5 bases). Germline V gene lookup returns CDR1 DFQATT and CDR2 SNEGSKA (reference sequence). CDR3 size: 15 residues. The V gene lost 0 bases and the J gene lost 8 bases, with 19 bases spanning the gap. The CDR3 loop reads CSARDWLGIGETQYF. The CDR3 DNA sequence: TGCAGTGCTAGAGATTGGCTAGGAATCGGGGAAACCCAGTACTTC.

Concerning this clonotype: A much larger clonotype is one base distant, so this may be a read error. The CDR3 ends on some other residue instead of the conserved phenylalanine or tryptophan, so this is likely a read error. The chain employs TRBV16 and TRBJ2-2; a possible D gene is TRBD1 (5 bases). Per germline, CDR1 KGHSY and CDR2 FQNENV. This CDR3 region has 17 residues. V lost 2 bases, J lost 0 bases, and 13 bases lay in between. CDR3 protein: CASSQGASYTNTGELFS. The CDR3 DNA follows: TGTGCCAGCAGCCAAGGGGCCAGTTATACGAACACCGGGGAGCTGTTTTCT.

By proportion, this clonotype is large. The V and J genes are TRBV10-2 and TRBJ1-1, with no clear D. V lost 7 bases, J lost 1 base, and 10 bases lay in between. Germline V gene sequence: CDR1 WSHSY, CDR2 SAAADI. The CDR3 consists of 13 residues. CDR3 region: CASMSAANTEAFF. The CDR3 nucleotides read TGCGCCAGCATGAGTGCCGCGAACACTGAAGCTTTCTTT.

This clonotype was seen ten or more times. The chain uses TRBV28 and TRBJ1-2; 9 bases align to TRBD1. This CDR3 comprises 14 residues. After removal of 2 bases from V and 2 bases from J, the junction contained 0 bases not matched to a gene. Germline loops: CDR1 MDHEN, CDR2 SYDVKM. The CDR3 spells CASSLGTGNYGYTF. The CDR3, as DNA: TGTGCCAGCAGTTTAGGGACAGGGAACTATGGCTACACCTTC.

Note on this clonotype: Possible read error: a much larger clone is one base away. A read error is likely, as this CDR3 ends without the conserved phenylalanine or tryptophan. This chain links TRBV14 with TRBJ2-7; D may be TRBD2 (6 bases). Per the germline V gene, CDR1 is SGHDN and CDR2 is FVKESK. There are 14 residues in the CDR3. Between the trimmed V and J ends, which lost 4 bases and 0 bases, there was a span of 10 bases. In DNA form, the CDR3 reads TGTGCCAGCAGCCTGATGACTAGCTCCTACGAGCAGTACCTC. Translating gives CASSLMTSSYEQYL.